The rows below give T cell receptor beta chains drawn from one sample of a study of T cell changes during pregnancy in multiple sclerosis. The table came from immunoSEQ multiplex PCR; TCRdb's copy has only in-frame clones and leaves some out. Of about 130,000 clones detected, roughly 95% appear once; the ten largest clones hold about 0.42%. The input for sequencing was peripheral blood, taken after pregnancy. The receptors shown here come from a female donor with multiple sclerosis, enrolled in a pregnancy study. CDR3s include the opening cysteine and the closing phenylalanine or tryptophan. Each record gives: V gene, D gene, J gene, clone size, CDR3 DNA, CDR3 protein. D genes are given only for firm matches. Only some rows state a clone size, as once, few, many or a class for expanded clones.

V: TRBV6-1; D: .; J: TRBJ1-1; size: .; DNA: TGTGCCAGCAGCTACAGCTGGAACACTGAAGCTTTCTTT; CDR3: CASSYSWNTEAFF
V: TRBV11-2; D: TRBD1; J: TRBJ1-1; size: .; DNA: TGTGCCAGCAGCCCGGGACAGGGGATCACTGAAGCTTTCTTT; CDR3: CASSPGQGITEAFF
V: TRBV5-8; D: TRBD2; J: TRBJ2-1; size: .; DNA: TGTGCCAGCAGCTTGGAGGGACTAGTTTCCTACAATGAGCAGTTCTTC; CDR3: CASSLEGLVSYNEQFF
V: TRBV7-8; D: TRBD2; J: TRBJ2-5; size: .; DNA: TGTGCCAGCAGCTCCATCGCCGGGACTAGCGGGTACTTC; CDR3: CASSSIAGTSGYF
V: TRBV28; D: .; J: TRBJ2-1; size: .; DNA: TGTGCCAGCACCCGAACTAGACGGGCTTACAATGAGCAGTTCTTC; CDR3: CASTRTRRAYNEQFF
V: TRBV5-6; D: TRBD1; J: TRBJ2-7; size: .; DNA: TGTGCCAGCAGCTGGGGACAGCCTTCCTACGAGCAGTACTTC; CDR3: CASSWGQPSYEQYF
V: TRBV28; D: .; J: TRBJ2-7; size: .; DNA: TGTGCCACCACCGACTGGCGGGACTCCTACGAGCAGTACTTC; CDR3: CATTDWRDSYEQYF
V: TRBV19; D: TRBD1; J: TRBJ1-1; size: .; DNA: TGTGCCAGTAGTATAGGCCAGGGGGCTATTGCGACTGAAGCTTTCTTT; CDR3: CASSIGQGAIATEAFF
V: TRBV19; D: .; J: TRBJ1-2; size: .; DNA: TGTGCCAGCCGACGGGGGGGCGGTAATGGCTACACCTTC; CDR3: CASRRGGGNGYTF
V: TRBV6-5; D: .; J: TRBJ2-7; size: .; DNA: TGTGCCTCCCAGGGGATGAGAAACGAGCAGTACTTC; CDR3: CASQGMRNEQYF
V: TRBV19; D: TRBD1; J: TRBJ1-5; size: .; DNA: TGTGCCAGTGGTACAGGGGATTTTGGCAATCAGCCCCAGCATTTT; CDR3: CASGTGDFGNQPQHF
V: TRBV4-1; D: TRBD2; J: TRBJ2-7; size: .; DNA: TGCGCCAGCAGCCTCGGGGGGGGAGGGAGCTCCTACGAGCAGTACTTC; CDR3: CASSLGGGGSSYEQYF
V: TRBV11-2; D: .; J: TRBJ2-3; size: .; DNA: TGTGCCAGCAGCTTACAGGGTCTGGACACAGATACGCAGTATTTT; CDR3: CASSLQGLDTDTQYF
V: TRBV10-3; D: .; J: TRBJ2-1; size: .; DNA: TGTGCCATCAGTGAGGGGCGAATCCCCCCGGTTGAGCAGTTCTTC; CDR3: CAISEGRIPPVEQFF
V: TRBV6-6; D: TRBD1; J: TRBJ1-5; size: .; DNA: TGTGCCAGCAGTTCTGGGACAGGGATCGACAATCAGCCCCAGCATTTT; CDR3: CASSSGTGIDNQPQHF
V: TRBV5-6; D: TRBD2; J: TRBJ2-7; size: .; DNA: TGTGCCAGCAGCTTGCCAGCGGGAGCCGAGCAGTACTTC; CDR3: CASSLPAGAEQYF
V: TRBV7-9; D: TRBD1; J: TRBJ2-1; size: .; DNA: TGTGCCAGCAGCTCTGGACAGGGGATGTACAATGAGCAGTTCTTC; CDR3: CASSSGQGMYNEQFF
V: TRBV6-1; D: .; J: TRBJ2-1; size: .; DNA: TGTGCCAGCAGTGGATGGACTCCGAGCTCCTACAATGAGCAGTTCTTC; CDR3: CASSGWTPSSYNEQFF
V: TRBV28; D: .; J: TRBJ2-7; size: .; DNA: TGTGCCAGCAGTTTACAGGGGCAAGGGTACTTC; CDR3: CASSLQGQGYF
V: TRBV19; D: TRBD2; J: TRBJ2-7; size: .; DNA: TGTGCCAGTAGTATAGGTCGGGAGGGGAGCGAGCAGTACTTC; CDR3: CASSIGREGSEQYF
V: TRBV5-1; D: TRBD2; J: TRBJ2-3; size: once; DNA: TGCGCCAGCAGCTCACCGGGACTAGCGGGAGGCCCAGATACGCAGTATTTT; CDR3: CASSSPGLAGGPDTQYF
V: TRBV4-1; D: TRBD2; J: TRBJ2-7; size: .; DNA: TGCGCCAGCAGCCAAGAACTAGCGGGATTCTACGAGCAGTACTTC; CDR3: CASSQELAGFYEQYF
V: TRBV19; D: TRBD2; J: TRBJ2-1; size: .; DNA: TGTGCCAGTAGTATCTGGCTAGCGGGAGAACCTTACTACAATGAGCAGTTCTTC; CDR3: CASSIWLAGEPYYNEQFF
V: TRBV7-3; D: TRBD2; J: TRBJ2-1; size: .; DNA: TGTGCCAGCAGCTTGACGACTAGCCCAAATGAGCAGTTCTTC; CDR3: CASSLTTSPNEQFF
V: TRBV6-5; D: TRBD2; J: TRBJ2-5; size: .; DNA: TGTGCCAGCAGTTACTCGTGGCGGGAGGGACGTGAGACCCAGTACTTC; CDR3: CASSYSWREGRETQYF
V: TRBV5-4; D: .; J: TRBJ2-1; size: .; DNA: TGTGCCAGCAGCTTACCTGGGACTTCAATCCCCGACCAAAAGCAGTTCTTC; CDR3: CASSLPGTSIPDQKQFF
V: TRBV5-1; D: .; J: TRBJ2-3; size: .; DNA: TGCGCCAGCAGCTCGCAGGGGACAGATACGCAGTATTTT; CDR3: CASSSQGTDTQYF
V: TRBV19; D: TRBD2; J: TRBJ2-3; size: .; DNA: TGTGCCAGTAGTATGCGGGAGGGTTTTATTACAGATACGCAGTATTTT; CDR3: CASSMREGFITDTQYF
V: TRBV28; D: TRBD1; J: TRBJ1-5; size: .; DNA: TGTGCCAGCAGTTTAAGCGGGACAGGGGCGCCCCAGCATTTT; CDR3: CASSLSGTGAPQHF
V: TRBV28; D: TRBD2; J: TRBJ2-1; size: .; DNA: TGTGCCAGCAGTCTCCGGACTAGCGGGAGAGGACCTTACAATGAGCAGTTCTTC; CDR3: CASSLRTSGRGPYNEQFF
V: TRBV11-3; D: TRBD2; J: TRBJ2-7; size: .; DNA: TGTGCCAGCAGCATAGCGGGAGAGGGAAACTACGAGCAGTACTTC; CDR3: CASSIAGEGNYEQYF
V: TRBV28; D: TRBD2; J: TRBJ2-5; size: .; DNA: TGTGCCAGCAGTGAGCCGCGGGGGGCCCATAGAGAGACCCAGTACTTC; CDR3: CASSEPRGAHRETQYF
V: TRBV27; D: TRBD1; J: TRBJ2-7; size: .; DNA: TGTGCCAGCAGTCGAACAGGGGTTCAACAGGGGATTGCCTACGAGCAGTACTTC; CDR3: CASSRTGVQQGIAYEQYF
V: TRBV29-1; D: TRBD1; J: TRBJ2-3; size: .; DNA: TGCAGCGTTTTTACAGGGGGCACAGATACGCAGTATTTT; CDR3: CSVFTGGTDTQYF
V: TRBV21-1; D: .; J: TRBJ2-1; size: .; DNA: TGTGCCAGCAGCCTTCACAGGATTAGCGGGATCTACAATGAGCAGTTCTTC; CDR3: CASSLHRISGIYNEQFF
V: TRBV6-5; D: .; J: TRBJ2-2; size: .; DNA: TGTGCCAGCAGTTACTTCGGACAGAACACCGGGGAGCTGTTTTTT; CDR3: CASSYFGQNTGELFF
V: TRBV2; D: .; J: TRBJ2-7; size: few; DNA: TGTGCCAGCAGCCTAGGTGCAAACCCCTACGAGCAGTACTTC; CDR3: CASSLGANPYEQYF
V: TRBV5-4; D: .; J: TRBJ1-1; size: .; DNA: TGTGCCAGCAGCTCCCCATTCTCCAGGGGCAAAAACACTGAAGCTTTCTTT; CDR3: CASSSPFSRGKNTEAFF
V: TRBV9; D: TRBD2; J: TRBJ2-5; size: .; DNA: TGTGCCAGCAGCGTAGTTAGCGGGAGCCAAGAGACCCAGTACTTC; CDR3: CASSVVSGSQETQYF
V: TRBV27; D: TRBD2; J: TRBJ2-3; size: .; DNA: TGTGCCAGCAGTTTTTTGACTAGCGGGAAGGATACGCAGTATTTT; CDR3: CASSFLTSGKDTQYF
V: TRBV19; D: TRBD2; J: TRBJ2-7; size: .; DNA: TGTGCCAGTAGTATTAGCGGGAGTTTTTACGAGCAGTACTTC; CDR3: CASSISGSFYEQYF
V: TRBV19; D: .; J: TRBJ1-2; size: .; DNA: TGTGCCAGTAGGTTGAGGGAGGGAGCTAACTATGGCTACACCTTC; CDR3: CASRLREGANYGYTF
V: TRBV9; D: .; J: TRBJ2-7; size: .; DNA: TGTGCCAGCAGCGAAGGAAACAGGGTCTACGAGCAGTACTTC; CDR3: CASSEGNRVYEQYF
V: TRBV7-6; D: TRBD2; J: TRBJ2-3; size: .; DNA: TGTGCCAGCAGCTCCTCTAGCGGGAGTCCCGAAGGGACAGATACGCAGTATTTT; CDR3: CASSSSSGSPEGTDTQYF
V: TRBV5-1; D: TRBD2; J: TRBJ2-3; size: .; DNA: TGCGCCAGCAGCTTGGACCTAGCGGGAGGAGTTGTAGATACGCAGTATTTT; CDR3: CASSLDLAGGVVDTQYF
V: TRBV27; D: TRBD2; J: TRBJ2-1; size: once; DNA: TGTGCCAGCAGCAGCGGGAGGGCCTTTAATGAGCAGTTCTTC; CDR3: CASSSGRAFNEQFF
V: TRBV6-1; D: TRBD1; J: TRBJ2-5; size: .; DNA: TGTGCCAGCAGTCTGACAGGGACGCGAGAGACCCAGTACTTC; CDR3: CASSLTGTRETQYF
V: TRBV5-1; D: TRBD2; J: TRBJ2-1; size: .; DNA: TGCGCCAGCAGCACCTCCGGGACTAGATTAGCCCAGCAGTTCTTC; CDR3: CASSTSGTRLAQQFF
V: TRBV5-1; D: .; J: TRBJ1-1; size: once; DNA: TGCGCCAGCAGCTTGGTCCGCGGACAAATTATGAACACTGAAGCTTTCTTT; CDR3: CASSLVRGQIMNTEAFF
V: TRBV25-1; D: .; J: TRBJ2-4; size: .; DNA: TGTGCCAGCAGCCCGGGGAGTAAAGGGAACATTCAGTACTTC; CDR3: CASSPGSKGNIQYF
V: TRBV7-2; D: TRBD2; J: TRBJ2-1; size: .; DNA: TGTGCCAGCAGCTCCCGGGACTACTACAATGAGCAGTTCTTC; CDR3: CASSSRDYYNEQFF
V: TRBV7-2; D: TRBD2; J: TRBJ2-3; size: .; DNA: TGTGCCAGCAGCTCCAAGAGGACTAGCGGAGACACAGATACGCAGTATTTT; CDR3: CASSSKRTSGDTDTQYF
V: TRBV19; D: .; J: TRBJ1-1; size: .; DNA: TGTGCCAGTAAGTCGGTCGGACAACGAGCTTGGAACACTGAAGCTTTCTTT; CDR3: CASKSVGQRAWNTEAFF
V: TRBV2; D: .; J: TRBJ2-7; size: .; DNA: TGTGCCAGCAGCAAAGGAGGGGGACTATCCTACGAGCAGTACTTC; CDR3: CASSKGGGLSYEQYF
V: TRBV5-7; D: .; J: TRBJ2-1; size: .; DNA: TGTGCCAGCAGCTTCTATGTGGGGGGCAATGAGCAGTTCTTC; CDR3: CASSFYVGGNEQFF
V: TRBV10-3; D: .; J: TRBJ2-3; size: .; DNA: TGTGCCATCAGGGAGGGACAGAGCAGCACAGATACGCAGTATTTT; CDR3: CAIREGQSSTDTQYF
V: TRBV6-6; D: .; J: TRBJ1-5; size: .; DNA: TGTGCCAGCAGCACTCGACACAATAGCAATCAGCCCCAGCATTTT; CDR3: CASSTRHNSNQPQHF
V: TRBV28; D: TRBD2; J: TRBJ2-1; size: .; DNA: TGTGCCAGCAGCTGGACTAGCGACAATGAGCAGTTCTTC; CDR3: CASSWTSDNEQFF
V: TRBV6-6; D: .; J: TRBJ1-5; size: once; DNA: TGTGCCAGCAGTTTTCCAATCAATCAGCCCCAGCATTTT; CDR3: CASSFPINQPQHF
V: TRBV2; D: TRBD2; J: TRBJ2-2; size: .; DNA: TGTGCCAGCAGTGAATCATCTAGCGGAAACACCGGGGAGCTGTTTTTT; CDR3: CASSESSSGNTGELFF